One sample yielded the 13 T cell receptor beta chains listed below, sequenced in a study of post-analysis software for immune sequencing data. Their recognized antigens are unknown. Every TCR beta cDNA library bore unique molecular identifiers. A single record per CDR3 protein comes from TCRdb applying MiXCR to the PCR reads. Among approximately 730,000 distinct CDR3 sequences listed, just over 45% were seen once. Study-wide results and limits: When patients were compared with controls, a handful of TRBV segments were more frequent, TRBV5-6, TRBV5-1 and TRBV20-1 among them.

The sample was blood. These TCRs come from a girl between 10 and 17 years old with multiple sclerosis.

The rearrangement joins TRBV4-3 to TRBJ2-7; perhaps D is TRBD1 or TRBD2 (6 bases each). CDR3 length equals 17 residues. Germline values: CDR1 LGHNA, CDR2 YSLEER. Trimming pared 0 bases from V and 0 bases from J, leaving 15 bases between. The CDR3 coding sequence is TGCGCCAGCAGCCAAGATCCGGGGGCAGCGAACTCCTACGAGCAGTACTTC. Encoded protein: CASSQDPGAANSYEQYF.

The chain carries TRBV6-5 and TRBJ2-1, with TRBD2 matching 14 bases. V shed 6 bases and J 9 bases; nucleotides not matched to a gene: 19. This CDR3 comprises 19 residues. The germline V gene encodes CDR1 MNHEY and CDR2 SVGAGI. In nucleotides, the CDR3 is TGTGCCAGCAGATACAGAAGCTTCCCGGGACTAGCGGGAGTCGTTGAGCAGTTCTTC. Translated, it gives CASRYRSFPGLAGVVEQFF.

Only one count was recorded for this clonotype. The chain couples TRBV28 to TRBJ1-2; no reliable D call. The germline V and J ends were trimmed by 3 bases and 3 bases, with 11 bases remaining between them. Germline CDR1 is MDHEN and CDR2 is SYDVKM. This CDR3 has 14 amino acids. CDR3 DNA: TGTGCCAGCAGTTTGTTCGGGGAGTACTATGGCTACACCTTC. It yields the protein CASSLFGEYYGYTF.

This clonotype was found once. The genes are TRBV6-6 and TRBJ2-7; TRBD2 aligns across 9 bases. This CDR3 is built from 16 residues. Looked up from germline, CDR1 is MNHNY and CDR2 is SVGAGI (reference sequence). V shed 6 bases, J shed 4 bases, and the junction held 13 bases outside the gene matches. CDR3 bases: TGTGCCAGCAGCCCTCGACGACTAGCGGCGTCGTACGAGCAGTACTTC. Translating it yields CASSPRRLAASYEQYF.

The chain couples TRBV24-1 to TRBJ2-1; D gene ambiguous. The CDR3 runs to 12 residues. V was trimmed by 4 bases and J by 6 bases, leaving 6 bases between them. CDR1 and CDR2 (germline): KGHDR, SFDVKD. Written as DNA, the CDR3 is TGTGCCACCAGTGACCACGGCAATGAGCAGTTCTTC. The encoded protein is CATSDHGNEQFF.

This clonotype was seen more than once but under ten times. The rearrangement uses TRBV6-2 or TRBV6-3 and TRBJ1-5, with 8 nucleotides matching TRBD1. The trim removed 2 bases at V and 0 bases at J, leaving 9 bases unmatched. CDR3 length: 18 amino acids. Looked up from germline, CDR1 is MNHEY and CDR2 is SVGEGT. CDR3 protein: CASSYRDRGPLSNQPQHF. CDR3 nucleotide sequence: TGTGCCAGCAGTTACCGCGACAGGGGCCCGCTTAGCAATCAGCCCCAGCATTTT.

The table lists this clonotype with a few counts. This chain joins TRBV6-5 and TRBJ2-1; TRBD2 agrees at 10 bases. The CDR3 length is 17 residues. V shed 2 bases, J shed 4 bases, and the junction held 8 bases outside the gene matches. Germline CDR1 MNHEY, CDR2 SVGAGI. CDR3 sequence (DNA): TGTGCCAGCAGTTACGTCGCTAGCGGGAGTGTTTACAATGAGCAGTTCTTC. Translated: CASSYVASGSVYNEQFF.

The chain combines TRBV20-1 with TRBJ2-7; TRBD1 matches at 9 bases. V was pared by 2 bases and J by 2 bases, with 16 bases of the junction left unmatched. CDR1 DFQATT and CDR2 SNEGSKA come from the germline V gene (reference sequence). The CDR3 consists of 18 residues. The CDR3 protein is CSARTGTGPGLSPYEQYF. CDR3 sequence (DNA): TGCAGTGCTAGAACCGGGACAGGGCCTGGGCTATCCCCCTACGAGCAGTACTTC.

The CDR3 coding sequence is TGTGCCACCAGCAATCCCTCGGGACCCTACAATGAGCAGTACTTC. This encodes CATSNPSGPYNEQYF. The genes are TRBV15 and TRBJ2-7; D may match TRBD1 or TRBD2 (5 bases each). V was clipped by 4 bases and J by 7 bases, with 20 bases between them. The length of the CDR3 is 15 residues. The germline gives CDR1 LNHNV, CDR2 YYDKDF (reference sequence). Based on the CDR3 plus reference TRBV15 and TRBJ2-7, the full variable domain is DAMVIQNPRYQVTQFGKPVTLSCSQTLNHNVMYWYQQKSSQAPKLLFHYYDKDFNNEADTPDNFQSRRPNTSFCFLDIRSPGLGDTAMYLCATSNPSGPYNEQYFGPGTRLTVT.

The rearrangement links TRBV29-1 to TRBJ2-3; the D call may be TRBD1 or TRBD2 (6 bases each). The germline V gene encodes CDR1 SQVTM and CDR2 ANQGSEA. Between the trimmed V and J ends, which lost 6 bases and 6 bases, there was a span of 16 bases. The CDR3 extends over 13 amino acids. The CDR3 coding sequence is TGCAGCGTCGCCGGGGGCATCCTCGATACGCAGTATTTT. Translation: CSVAGGILDTQYF.

J is TRBJ2-2 and V is TRBV6-4, with D perhaps matching TRBD1 (5 bases). V dropped 2 bases and J dropped 6 bases, with 19 bases sitting between them. CDR3 size: 17 residues. CDR1 is MRHNA, CDR2 SNTAGT, per germline. CDR3: CASSDSRNRRGAGELFF. CDR3 bases: TGTGCCAGCAGTGACAGTCGGAACAGGCGAGGCGCCGGGGAGCTGTTTTTT.

V and J are TRBV3-1 and TRBJ1-6; 8 bases agree with TRBD1. Looked up from germline, CDR1 is LGHDT and CDR2 is YNNKEL (reference sequence). This CDR3 contains 16 residues. With V trimmed by 4 bases and J by 5 bases, 7 bases remained unmatched. CDR3 coding DNA: TGTGCCAGCAGCCCCCTGCAGGGGGCGAATAATTCACCCCTCCACTTT. Encoded protein: CASSPLQGANNSPLHF.

Only a few counts were recorded for this clonotype. The chain has TRBV4-3 and TRBJ1-4; 7 bases map to TRBD1. V shed 0 bases, J shed 6 bases, and the junction held 10 bases outside the gene matches. CDR1 is LGHNA, CDR2 YSLEER, per germline. CDR3 length equals 17 residues. In DNA, the CDR3 is TGCGCCAGCAGCCAAGATCCCCCCACAGGGGAGGATGAAAAACTGTTTTTT. This gives the protein CASSQDPPTGEDEKLFF.